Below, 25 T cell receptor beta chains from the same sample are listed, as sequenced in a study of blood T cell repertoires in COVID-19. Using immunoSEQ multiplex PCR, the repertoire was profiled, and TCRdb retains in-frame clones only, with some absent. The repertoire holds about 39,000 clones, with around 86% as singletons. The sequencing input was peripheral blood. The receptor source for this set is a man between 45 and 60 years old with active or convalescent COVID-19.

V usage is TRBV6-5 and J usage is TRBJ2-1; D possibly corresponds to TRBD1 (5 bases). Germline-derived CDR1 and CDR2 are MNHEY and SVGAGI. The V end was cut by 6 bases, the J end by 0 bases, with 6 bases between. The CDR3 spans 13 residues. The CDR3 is CASRTDSYNEQFF. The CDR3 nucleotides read TGTGCCAGCAGGACAGACTCCTACAATGAGCAGTTCTTC.

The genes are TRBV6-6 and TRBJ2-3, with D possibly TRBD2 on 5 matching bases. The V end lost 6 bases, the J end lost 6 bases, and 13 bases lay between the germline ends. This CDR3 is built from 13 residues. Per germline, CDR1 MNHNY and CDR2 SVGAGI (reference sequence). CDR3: CASSRGLRDTQYF. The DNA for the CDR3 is TGTGCCAGCAGCCGGGGTCTCCGGGATACGCAGTATTTT.

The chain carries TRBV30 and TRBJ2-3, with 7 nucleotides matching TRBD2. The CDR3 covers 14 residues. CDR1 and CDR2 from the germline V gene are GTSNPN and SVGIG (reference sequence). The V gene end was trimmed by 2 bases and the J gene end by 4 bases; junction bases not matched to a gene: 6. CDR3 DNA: TGTGCCTGGAGTTTGGAGCGGGACCCAGATACGCAGTATTTT. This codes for CAWSLERDPDTQYF. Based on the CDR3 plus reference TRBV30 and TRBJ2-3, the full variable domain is SQTIHQWPATLVQPVGSPLSLECTVEGTSNPNLYWYRQAAGRGLQLLFYSVGIGQISSEVPQNLSASRPQDRQFILSSKKLLLSDSGFYLCAWSLERDPDTQYFGPGTRLTVL.

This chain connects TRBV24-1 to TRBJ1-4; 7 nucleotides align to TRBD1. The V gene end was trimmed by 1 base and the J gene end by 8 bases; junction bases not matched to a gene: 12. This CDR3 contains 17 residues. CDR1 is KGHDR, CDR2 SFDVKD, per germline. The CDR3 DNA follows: TGTGCCACCAGTGATTTAAATAATCCAGGGGGTAACGAAAAACTGTTTTTT. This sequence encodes CATSDLNNPGGNEKLFF.

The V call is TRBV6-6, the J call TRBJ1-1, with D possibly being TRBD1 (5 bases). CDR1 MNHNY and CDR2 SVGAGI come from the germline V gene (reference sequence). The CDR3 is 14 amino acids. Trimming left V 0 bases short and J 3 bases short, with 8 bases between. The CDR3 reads CASSYSLGDTEAFF. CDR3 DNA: TGTGCCAGCAGTTACTCTTTAGGGGACACTGAAGCTTTCTTT.

CDR3 DNA sequence: TGTGCCAGCTCACCAGGACAGGCTGCAACTAATGAAAAACTGTTTTTT. Protein: CASSPGQAATNEKLFF. The chain carries TRBV18 and TRBJ1-4; 7 positions match TRBD1. CDR3 length: 16 residues. V dropped 2 bases and J dropped 0; count of bases not matched to a gene: 3. Germline V gene lookup returns CDR1 KGHSH and CDR2 LQKENI.

The chain's CDR3 is CAISELETSFYYTF. The CDR3 nucleotides read TGTGCCATCAGTGAGCTTGAGACAAGCTTTTACTACACCTTC. This chain joins TRBV10-3 and TRBJ1-2; no firm D call. The CDR3 covers 14 residues. CDR1 is ENHRY and CDR2 is SYGVKD in the germline V gene. V was shortened by 2 bases and J by 10 bases, with 17 bases between the two germline ends.

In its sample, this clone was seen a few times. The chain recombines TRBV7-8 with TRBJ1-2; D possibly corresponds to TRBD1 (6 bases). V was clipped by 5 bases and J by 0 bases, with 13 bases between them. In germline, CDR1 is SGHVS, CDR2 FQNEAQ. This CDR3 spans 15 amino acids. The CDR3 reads CASSVRDKANYGYTF. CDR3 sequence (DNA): TGTGCCAGCAGCGTCCGGGACAAAGCTAACTATGGCTACACCTTC.

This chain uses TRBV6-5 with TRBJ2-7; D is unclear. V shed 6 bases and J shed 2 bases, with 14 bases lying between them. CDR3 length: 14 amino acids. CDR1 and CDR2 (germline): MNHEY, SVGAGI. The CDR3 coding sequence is TGTGCCAGCAGCGAGATAAACTTGGCCTACGAGCAGTACTTC. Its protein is CASSEINLAYEQYF.

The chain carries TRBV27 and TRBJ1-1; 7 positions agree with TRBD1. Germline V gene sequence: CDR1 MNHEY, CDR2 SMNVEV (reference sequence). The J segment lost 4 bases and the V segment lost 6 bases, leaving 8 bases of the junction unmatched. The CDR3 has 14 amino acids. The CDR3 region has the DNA TGTGCCAGCAGGCCGGGACAGCACACCACTGAAGCTTTCTTT. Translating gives CASRPGQHTTEAFF.

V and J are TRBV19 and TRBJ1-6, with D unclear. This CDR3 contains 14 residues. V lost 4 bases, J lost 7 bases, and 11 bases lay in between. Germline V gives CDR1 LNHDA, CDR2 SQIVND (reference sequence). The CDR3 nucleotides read TGTGCCAGTAGTAGGACGTCGGGAAATTCACCCCTCCACTTT. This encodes CASSRTSGNSPLHF.

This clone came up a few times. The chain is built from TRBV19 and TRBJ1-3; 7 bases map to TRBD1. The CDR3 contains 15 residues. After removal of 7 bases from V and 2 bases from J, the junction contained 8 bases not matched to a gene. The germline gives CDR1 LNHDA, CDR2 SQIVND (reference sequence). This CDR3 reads CASTKQGPAGNTIYF. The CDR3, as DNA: TGTGCCAGTACCAAACAGGGGCCGGCTGGAAACACCATATATTTT. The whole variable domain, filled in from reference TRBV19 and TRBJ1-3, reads DGGITQSPKYLFRKEGQNVTLSCEQNLNHDAMYWYRQDPGQGLRLIYYSQIVNDFQKGDIAEGYSVSREKKESFPLTVTSAQKNPTAFYLCASTKQGPAGNTIYFGEGSWLTVV.

CDR3 in amino acids: CATSDPLRSGPQHF. CDR3 DNA: TGTGCCACCAGTGACCCCCTCCGCAGTGGGCCCCAGCATTTT. V and J are TRBV24-1 and TRBJ1-5; D unresolved. The V gene's germline CDR1 is KGHDR and CDR2 SFDVKD. The CDR3 contains 14 residues. V lost 4 bases and J lost 9, with 15 bases in between.

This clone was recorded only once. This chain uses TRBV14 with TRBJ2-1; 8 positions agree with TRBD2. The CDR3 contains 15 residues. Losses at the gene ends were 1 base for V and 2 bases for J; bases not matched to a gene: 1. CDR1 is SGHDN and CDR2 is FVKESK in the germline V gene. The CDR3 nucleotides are TGTGCCAGCAGCCAAGTCGGGGGGGCCTACAATGAGCAGTTCTTC. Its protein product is CASSQVGGAYNEQFF.

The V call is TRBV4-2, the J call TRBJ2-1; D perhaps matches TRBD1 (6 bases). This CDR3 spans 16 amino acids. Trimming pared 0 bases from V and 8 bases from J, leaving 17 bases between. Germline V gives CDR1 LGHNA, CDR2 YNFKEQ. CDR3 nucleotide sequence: TGTGCCAGCAGCCAAGAGGGGCAGGGGTTGTGGTATGAGCAGTTCTTC. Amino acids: CASSQEGQGLWYEQFF.

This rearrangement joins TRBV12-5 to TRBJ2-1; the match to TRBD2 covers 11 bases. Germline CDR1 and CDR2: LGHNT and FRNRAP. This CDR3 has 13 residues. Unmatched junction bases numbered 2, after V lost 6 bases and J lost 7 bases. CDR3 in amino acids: CASGLAGVNEQFF. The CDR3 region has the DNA TGTGCTAGTGGACTAGCGGGAGTGAATGAGCAGTTCTTC.

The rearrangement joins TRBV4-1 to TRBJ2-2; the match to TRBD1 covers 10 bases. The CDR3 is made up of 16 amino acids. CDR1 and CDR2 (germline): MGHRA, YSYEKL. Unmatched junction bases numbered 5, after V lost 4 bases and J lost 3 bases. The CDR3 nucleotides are TGCGCCAGCAGCCCGCGACAGGGGGCTGACACCGGGGAGCTGTTTTTT. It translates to CASSPRQGADTGELFF.

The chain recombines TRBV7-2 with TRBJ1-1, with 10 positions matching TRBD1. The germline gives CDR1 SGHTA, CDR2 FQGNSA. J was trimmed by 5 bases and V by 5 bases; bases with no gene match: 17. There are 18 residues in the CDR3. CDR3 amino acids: CASSLKREGQGEGTEAFF. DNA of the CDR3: TGTGCCAGCAGCCTGAAACGTGAAGGACAGGGGGAAGGGACTGAAGCTTTCTTT.

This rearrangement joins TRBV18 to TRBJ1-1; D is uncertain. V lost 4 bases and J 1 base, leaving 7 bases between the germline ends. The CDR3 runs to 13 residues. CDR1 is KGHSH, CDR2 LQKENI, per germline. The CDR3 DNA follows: TGTGCCAGCTCACGAGTTGAGAACACTGAAGCTTTCTTT. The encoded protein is CASSRVENTEAFF.

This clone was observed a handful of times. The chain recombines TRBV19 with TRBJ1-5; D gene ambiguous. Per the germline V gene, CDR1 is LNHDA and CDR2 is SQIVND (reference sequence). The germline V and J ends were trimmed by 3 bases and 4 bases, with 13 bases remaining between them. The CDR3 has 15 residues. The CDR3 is CASSMDEGPNQPQHF. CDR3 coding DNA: TGTGCCAGTAGTATGGATGAGGGTCCTAATCAGCCCCAGCATTTT. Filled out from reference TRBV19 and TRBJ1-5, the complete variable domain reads DGGITQSPKYLFRKEGQNVTLSCEQNLNHDAMYWYRQDPGQGLRLIYYSQIVNDFQKGDIAEGYSVSREKKESFPLTVTSAQKNPTAFYLCASSMDEGPNQPQHFGDGTRLSIL.

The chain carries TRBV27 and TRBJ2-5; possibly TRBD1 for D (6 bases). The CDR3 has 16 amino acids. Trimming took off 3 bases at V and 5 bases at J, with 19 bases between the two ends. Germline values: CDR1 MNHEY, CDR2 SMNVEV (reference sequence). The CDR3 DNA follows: TGTGCCAGCAGTTTCAGCCGCAGGGGTCCAGGGGAGACCCAGTACTTC. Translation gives CASSFSRRGPGETQYF.

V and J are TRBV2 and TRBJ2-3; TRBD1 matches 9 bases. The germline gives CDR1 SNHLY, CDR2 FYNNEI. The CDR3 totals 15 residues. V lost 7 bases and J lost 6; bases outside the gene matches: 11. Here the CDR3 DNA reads TGTGCCAGCACCCCCGGGACAGGGAACACGGATACGCAGTATTTT. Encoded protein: CASTPGTGNTDTQYF. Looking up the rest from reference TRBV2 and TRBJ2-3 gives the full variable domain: EPEVTQTPSHQVTQMGQEVILRCVPISNHLYFYWYRQILGQKVEFLVSFYNNEISEKSEIFDDQFSVERPDGSNFTLKIRSTKLEDSAMYFCASTPGTGNTDTQYFGPGTRLTVL.

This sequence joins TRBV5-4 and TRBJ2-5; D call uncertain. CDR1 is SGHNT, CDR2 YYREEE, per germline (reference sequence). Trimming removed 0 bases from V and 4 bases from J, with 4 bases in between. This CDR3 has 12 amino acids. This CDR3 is CASSLGAETQYF. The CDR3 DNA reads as TGTGCCAGCAGCTTGGGGGCAGAGACCCAGTACTTC.

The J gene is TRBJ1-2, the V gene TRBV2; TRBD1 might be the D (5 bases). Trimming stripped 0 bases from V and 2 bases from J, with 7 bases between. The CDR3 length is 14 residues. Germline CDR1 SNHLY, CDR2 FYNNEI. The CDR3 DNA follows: TGTGCCAGCAGTGAAGCCGACAGAAACTATGGCTACACCTTC. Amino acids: CASSEADRNYGYTF.

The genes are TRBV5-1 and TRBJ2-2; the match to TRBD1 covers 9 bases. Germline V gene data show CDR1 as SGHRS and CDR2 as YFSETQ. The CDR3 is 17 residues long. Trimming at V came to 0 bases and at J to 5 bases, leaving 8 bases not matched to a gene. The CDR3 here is CASSLDTGGAGTGELFF. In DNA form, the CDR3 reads TGCGCCAGCAGCTTGGACACAGGGGGCGCGGGGACCGGGGAGCTGTTTTTT.